The 10 T cell receptor beta chains given below trace back to one sample, sequenced in a study of shared clonotypes between healthy human individuals. The protocol was immunoSEQ multiplex PCR, while the TCRdb copy is restricted to in-frame clones and leaves out a portion. This table holds 700,000 or so clones, approximately 79% found once. The sequenced material came from memory CD4+ T cells sorted from blood. As for subset: CD45RA-negative fraction. The receptors shown here come from a woman aged 30 to 39 in good health.

The chain joins TRBV2 to TRBJ2-3, with unresolved D. This CDR3 spans 12 amino acids. The germline CDR1 and CDR2 sequences are SNHLY and FYNNEI. V was cut by 6 bases and J by 6 bases, with 10 bases left in between. DNA of the CDR3: TGTGCCAGCAGGCTCTTTGCGGATACGCAGTATTTT. This encodes CASRLFADTQYF.

J is TRBJ2-2 and V is TRBV29-1, with no clear D. The CDR3 consists of 13 residues. CDR1 SQVTM and CDR2 ANQGSEA come from the germline V gene. V lost 5 bases, J lost 1 base, and 8 bases lay in between. The DNA of the CDR3 is TGCAGCGTTCAGGTGGGGAACACCGGGGAGCTGTTTTTT. It yields the protein CSVQVGNTGELFF.

The chain uses TRBV29-1 and TRBJ1-3; D perhaps matches TRBD1 (5 bases). The CDR3 runs to 15 residues. Deletions cut 7 bases from V and 8 bases from J, with 24 bases between. The germline V gene encodes CDR1 SQVTM and CDR2 ANQGSEA. CDR3 DNA: TGCAGCGGAACCGGGGCGGAGGAGTTTATGGACACCATATATTTT. Its translation: CSGTGAEEFMDTIYF.

This clone was found once. The rearrangement links TRBV4-3 to TRBJ2-3; tentatively, D is TRBD1 (8 bases). The CDR3 loop spans 22 amino acids. Germline V lookup: CDR1 LGHNA, CDR2 YSLEER. The ends were cut back, 1 base at V and 3 bases at J, with 32 bases in the middle. The CDR3 sequence is CASSQVYGTGDSSGHRTDTQYF. CDR3 DNA: TGCGCCAGCAGCCAAGTGTATGGGACAGGCGATTCTAGCGGCCATAGGACAGATACGCAGTATTTT.

The chain couples TRBV30 to TRBJ2-7, with TRBD2 as a possible D gene (6 bases). CDR3 length: 15 residues. V gave up 2 bases and J gave up 0 bases, with 14 bases separating them. Germline assignment: CDR1 GTSNPN and CDR2 SVGIG (reference sequence). CDR3 sequence reads: CAWSRGSGLSYEQYF. The CDR3 DNA sequence: TGTGCCTGGAGTCGGGGGAGCGGACTCTCCTACGAGCAGTACTTC. Drawing the rest from reference TRBV30 and TRBJ2-7, the complete variable domain is SQTIHQWPATLVQPVGSPLSLECTVEGTSNPNLYWYRQAAGRGLQLLFYSVGIGQISSEVPQNLSASRPQDRQFILSSKKLLLSDSGFYLCAWSRGSGLSYEQYFGPGTRLTVT.

V is TRBV4-2 and J is TRBJ1-2, with D unclear. Germline V lookup: CDR1 LGHNA, CDR2 YNFKEQ. There are 15 residues in the CDR3. The V end lost 0 bases, the J end lost 8 bases, and 16 bases lay between the germline ends. CDR3 nucleotides: TGTGCCAGCAGCCAAGACGGTGAGGGCCTAGGCGGCTACACCTTC. It encodes CASSQDGEGLGGYTF.

The gene calls are TRBV28 and TRBJ1-3; D unclear. Germline V gives CDR1 MDHEN, CDR2 SYDVKM. V was trimmed by 5 bases and J by 1 base, leaving 18 bases between them. The CDR3 runs 17 residues. CDR3 sequence reads: CASSPHAPQFSGNTIYF. The CDR3 DNA reads TGTGCCAGCAGTCCCCACGCCCCCCAGTTTTCTGGAAACACCATATATTTT.

This chain uses TRBV5-1 with TRBJ1-6, with D uncertain. The CDR3 contains 14 residues. V dropped 4 bases and J dropped 0 bases, with 5 bases sitting between them. CDR1 SGHRS and CDR2 YFSETQ come from the germline V gene. The CDR3 nucleotides read TGCGCCAGCAGCGAGGGCTCCTATAATTCACCCCTCCACTTT. Translating gives CASSEGSYNSPLHF.

This rearrangement joins TRBV5-1 to TRBJ2-3; 9 bases line up with TRBD1. The CDR3 consists of 14 residues. Germline V gene data show CDR1 as SGHRS and CDR2 as YFSETQ. J was trimmed by 5 bases and V by 2 bases; bases with no gene match: 3. CDR3 residues: CASSLQGAGDTQYF. CDR3 DNA sequence: TGCGCCAGCAGCTTACAGGGGGCAGGAGATACGCAGTATTTT.

Points on this clone: Other DNA variants within this sample encode the same CDR3. The V call is TRBV30, the J call TRBJ2-7, with no clear D. CDR1 is GTSNPN, CDR2 SVGIG, per germline (reference sequence). The germline V and J ends were trimmed by 0 bases and 3 bases, with 3 bases remaining between them. The CDR3 is made up of 11 amino acids. The DNA of the CDR3 is TGTGCCTGGAGTGTACGCTACGAGCAGTACTTC. It is translated as CAWSVRYEQYF.